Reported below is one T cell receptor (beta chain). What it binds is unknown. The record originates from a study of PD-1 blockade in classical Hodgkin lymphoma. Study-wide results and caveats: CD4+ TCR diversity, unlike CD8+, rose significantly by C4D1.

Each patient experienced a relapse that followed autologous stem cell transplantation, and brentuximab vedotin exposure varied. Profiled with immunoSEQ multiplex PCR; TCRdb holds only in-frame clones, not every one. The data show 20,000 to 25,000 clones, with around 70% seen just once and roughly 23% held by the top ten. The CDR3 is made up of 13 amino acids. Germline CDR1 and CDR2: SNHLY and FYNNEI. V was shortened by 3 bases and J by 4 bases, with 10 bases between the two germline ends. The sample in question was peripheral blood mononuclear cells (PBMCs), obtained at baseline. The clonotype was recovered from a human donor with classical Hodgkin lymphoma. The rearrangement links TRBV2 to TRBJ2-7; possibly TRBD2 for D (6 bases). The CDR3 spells CASSDGGKYEQYF. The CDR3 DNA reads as TGTGCCAGCAGTGATGGGGGGAAGTACGAGCAGTACTTC.